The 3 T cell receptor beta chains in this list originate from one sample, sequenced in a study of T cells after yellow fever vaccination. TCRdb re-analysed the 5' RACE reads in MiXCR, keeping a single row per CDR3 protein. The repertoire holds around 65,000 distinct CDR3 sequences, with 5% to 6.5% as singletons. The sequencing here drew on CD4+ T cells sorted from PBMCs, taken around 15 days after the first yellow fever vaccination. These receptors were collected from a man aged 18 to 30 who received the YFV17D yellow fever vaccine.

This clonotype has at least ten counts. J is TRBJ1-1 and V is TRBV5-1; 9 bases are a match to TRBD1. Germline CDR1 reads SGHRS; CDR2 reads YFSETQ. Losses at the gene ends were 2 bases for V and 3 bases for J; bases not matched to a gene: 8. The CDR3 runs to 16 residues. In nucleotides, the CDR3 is TGCGCCAGCAGCTTCGCACAGGGGGCTTTGGACACTGAAGCTTTCTTT. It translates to CASSFAQGALDTEAFF.

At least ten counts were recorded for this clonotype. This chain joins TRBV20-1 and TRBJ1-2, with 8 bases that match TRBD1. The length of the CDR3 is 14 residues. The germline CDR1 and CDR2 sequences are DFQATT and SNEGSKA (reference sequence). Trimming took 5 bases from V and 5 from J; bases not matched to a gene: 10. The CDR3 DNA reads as TGCAGTGCTCCGGGCGGACAGGGAGGATATGGCTACACCTTC. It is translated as CSAPGGQGGYGYTF.

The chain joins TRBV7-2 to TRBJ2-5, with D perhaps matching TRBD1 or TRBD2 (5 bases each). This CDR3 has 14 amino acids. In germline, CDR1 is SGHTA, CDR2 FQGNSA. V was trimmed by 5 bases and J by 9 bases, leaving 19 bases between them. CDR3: CASSPGTRRSAQYF. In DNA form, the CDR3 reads TGTGCCAGCAGCCCTGGGACGAGGCGGTCGGCCCAGTACTTC.